This T cell receptor beta chain was recorded in a study of blood T cell repertoires in COVID-19. Study as a whole: T cells, B-cell-depleted T cells, or PBMCs supplied cDNA or gDNA.

Residents of around 24 US areas, aged roughly 18 to 89 years, made up the participants. In Cohort 3, a recovered donor had either two negative PCRs, clearance, or symptom resolution. The CDR3 consists of 12 residues. The germline V and J ends were trimmed by 3 bases and 12 bases, with 12 bases remaining between them. The germline V gene has CDR1 MNHNY and CDR2 SVGAGI (reference sequence). Authors' processing steps: Amplifying reference gene primers gave estimates of nucleated cell counts. Using immunoSEQ multiplex PCR, the repertoire was profiled, and TCRdb retains in-frame clones only, with some absent. Clonal size and the V and J genes are those of that table, whereas D and trimming came from the DNA. The sample holds approximately 200,000 clones; roughly four fifths are singletons and the top ten take about an eighth.

Sequencing input: PBMCs or T cells enriched from blood (not recorded which). The receptor comes from a man in his forties who had recovered from COVID-19. The V call is TRBV6-6, the J call TRBJ2-1, with D possibly TRBD2 on 6 matching bases. The CDR3 loop reads CASSYEGRWQFF. The CDR3 DNA sequence: TGTGCCAGCAGTTATGAGGGGAGGTGGCAGTTCTTC.